The rows below give T cell receptor beta chains drawn from one sample of a study of T cells in localized non-small cell lung cancer. Sequencing used immunoSEQ multiplex PCR; TCRdb keeps in-frame clones, though not all of them. This sample has some 19,000 clones, with about 88% found just once. The input for sequencing was peripheral blood, taken before any cancer treatment. The receptors stem from a man between 40 and 70 years old with stage I lung adenocarcinoma. The CDR3 runs from the conserved cysteine through the conserved F or W. The D gene is left open where the match is weak. Clone sizes are given selectively: once, few, many, or a class where the clone is expanded.

>NA|NA|TRBV4-2|TRBJ1-4
CASSALQGGEKLFF
TGTGCCAGCAGCGCCCTTCAGGGAGGTGAAAAACTGTTTTTT
>NA|NA|TRBV18|TRBJ1-2
CASSPPLGMDYGYTF
TGTGCCAGCTCACCACCGCTAGGGATGGACTATGGCTACACCTTC
>NA|NA|TRBV2|TRBJ2-7
CASSGVIIYEQYF
TGTGCCAGCAGTGGGGTCATAATCTACGAGCAGTACTTC
>TRBD2|NA|TRBV7-2|TRBJ2-1
CASSLEAGVGYNEQFF
TGTGCCAGCAGCTTAGAAGCGGGGGTAGGATACAATGAGCAGTTCTTC
>NA|NA|TRBV27|TRBJ1-1
CASSLQGPTEAFF
TGTGCCAGCAGTTTACAGGGACCTACTGAAGCTTTCTTT
>TRBD1|NA|TRBV28|TRBJ1-5
CASSPTGGGDQPQHF
TGTGCCAGCAGCCCTACAGGGGGCGGGGATCAGCCCCAGCATTTT
>NA|NA|TRBV30|TRBJ2-3
CAWTRGDSTDTQYF
TGTGCCTGGACGAGGGGAGACTCCACAGATACGCAGTATTTT
>NA|NA|TRBV19|TRBJ2-1
CASSVGGPLTSYNEQFF
TGTGCCAGTAGTGTCGGGGGGCCCTTAACTTCCTACAATGAGCAGTTCTTC
>NA|NA|TRBV23-1|TRBJ1-6
CASSQSIRESPLHF
TGCGCCAGCAGTCAATCGATCCGGGAGTCACCCCTCCACTTT
>TRBD1|NA|TRBV29-1|TRBJ2-1
CSVFPGGSYNEQFF
TGCAGCGTTTTTCCAGGGGGCTCCTACAATGAGCAGTTCTTC
>TRBD2|NA|TRBV29-1|TRBJ2-7
CSVGLAGGTYEQYF
TGCAGCGTTGGGCTAGCGGGGGGGACGTACGAGCAGTACTTC
>NA|NA|TRBV13|TRBJ1-5
CASSSGDSNQPQHF
TGTGCCAGCAGCTCGGGGGATAGCAATCAGCCCCAGCATTTT
>NA|NA|TRBV7-9|TRBJ2-7
CASSLALHNSYEQYF
TGTGCCAGCAGCTTAGCACTTCACAACTCCTACGAGCAGTACTTC
>NA|NA|TRBV15|TRBJ2-7
CATSRDGIGYEQYF
TGTGCCACCAGCAGAGACGGGATAGGTTACGAGCAGTACTTC
>NA|once|TRBV6-1|TRBJ1-6
CASSGSYNSPLHF
TGTGCCAGCTCAGGGAGCTATAATTCACCCCTCCACTTT
>NA|NA|TRBV2|TRBJ2-7
CASSTGSTYEQYF
TGTGCCAGCAGTACGGGGAGCACCTACGAGCAGTACTTC
>NA|NA|TRBV2|TRBJ1-2
CASSDADYYGYTF
TGTGCCAGCAGTGACGCAGACTACTATGGCTACACCTTC
>NA|NA|TRBV7-9|TRBJ1-1
CASSPLLWGPGGAEAFF
TGTGCCAGCAGCCCTCTTTTGTGGGGCCCGGGCGGCGCTGAAGCTTTCTTT
>NA|NA|TRBV28|TRBJ2-1
CASSFESSSYNEQFF
TGTGCCAGCAGTTTTGAGTCGAGCTCCTACAATGAGCAGTTCTTC
>NA|NA|TRBV28|TRBJ2-1
CASSSTPYWEIRNEQFF
TGTGCCAGCTCCAGCACCCCTTATTGGGAGATACGCAATGAGCAGTTCTTC
>TRBD2|NA|TRBV28|TRBJ2-7
CASSSYAGTSGSYEQYF
TGTGCCAGCAGTTCTTACGCCGGGACTAGCGGGAGTTACGAGCAGTACTTC
>TRBD1|NA|TRBV5-6|TRBJ1-6
CASSPTGTGVNSPLHF
TGTGCCAGCAGCCCAACCGGGACAGGGGTAAATTCACCCCTCCACTTT
>TRBD1|few|TRBV29-1|TRBJ1-2
CSAVTGEGGYTF
TGCAGCGCCGTGACAGGGGAGGGTGGCTACACCTTC
>TRBD2|NA|TRBV4-3|TRBJ2-7
CASSQDASGGYEQYF
TGCGCCAGCAGCCAAGACGCTAGCGGGGGCTACGAGCAGTACTTC
>NA|NA|TRBV19|TRBJ2-2
CASGGLIGELFF
TGTGCCAGTGGTGGTTTGATCGGGGAGCTGTTTTTT
>TRBD2|NA|TRBV7-2|TRBJ2-1
CASSLGFVAGGRYNEQFF
TGTGCCAGCAGCTTAGGGTTTGTGGCGGGGGGGAGGTACAATGAGCAGTTCTTC
>NA|NA|TRBV4-2|TRBJ1-2
CASSLQGQTYGYTF
TGTGCCAGCAGCTTACAGGGACAAACCTATGGCTACACCTTC
>NA|NA|TRBV18|TRBJ1-1
CASSPPGPRDTEAFF
TGTGCCAGCTCACCGCCGGGCCCCAGGGACACTGAAGCTTTCTTT
>NA|once|TRBV5-6|TRBJ2-7
CASSRPTGPDEQYF
TGTGCCAGCAGCCGACCCACAGGGCCGGACGAGCAGTACTTC
>NA|NA|TRBV7-8|TRBJ1-6
CASSSGINSGTPSYNSPLHF
TGTGCCAGCAGCTCGGGGATCAATAGTGGGACACCCTCCTATAATTCACCCCTCCACTTT
>NA|NA|TRBV7-9|TRBJ2-2
CASSGDGYTGELFF
TGTGCCAGCAGTGGAGACGGCTACACCGGGGAGCTGTTTTTT
>NA|NA|TRBV5-1|TRBJ2-3
CASSGEDTQYF
TGCGCCAGCAGCGGGGAAGATACGCAGTATTTT
>TRBD2|few|TRBV15|TRBJ2-3
CATTAGGEGTDTQYF
TGTGCCACCACGGCCGGGGGGGAGGGGACAGATACGCAGTATTTT
>NA|NA|TRBV7-2|TRBJ2-5
CASSLSRETQYF
TGTGCCAGCAGCTTAAGTCGAGAGACCCAGTACTTC
>TRBD1|NA|TRBV28|TRBJ1-1
CASSNPGGTEAFF
TGTGCCAGCAGTAACCCAGGGGGCACTGAAGCTTTCTTT
>NA|NA|TRBV7-2|TRBJ2-5
CASSLGVHSQETQYF
TGTGCCAGCAGCTTAGGGGTCCATTCTCAAGAGACCCAGTACTTC
>NA|NA|TRBV4-1|TRBJ1-5
CASSHSKPGHLVQPQHF
TGCGCCAGCAGCCATTCCAAACCGGGTCACTTGGTACAGCCCCAGCATTTT
>TRBD2|once|TRBV5-1|TRBJ2-2
CASSFERGGPHTGELFF
TGCGCCAGCAGCTTCGAGCGGGGGGGCCCCCACACCGGGGAGCTGTTTTTT
>TRBD2|NA|TRBV4-3|TRBJ2-1
CASSQDPSGSSYNEQFF
TGCGCCAGCAGCCAAGATCCTAGCGGGAGCTCCTACAATGAGCAGTTCTTC
>NA|NA|TRBV2|TRBJ2-3
CASGRGLSTDTQYF
TGTGCCAGCGGTCGGGGACTCAGCACAGATACGCAGTATTTT
>TRBD1|NA|TRBV28|TRBJ2-7
CASSSLGTGTYEQYF
TGTGCCAGCAGTTCTTTAGGGACAGGGACCTACGAGCAGTACTTC
>TRBD1|NA|TRBV7-2|TRBJ2-7
CASSPSTGLGEQYF
TGTGCCAGCAGCCCATCGACAGGGTTGGGGGAGCAGTACTTC
>TRBD1|NA|TRBV4-1|TRBJ1-2
CASSQVGTGGFMGYTF
TGCGCCAGCAGCCAAGTTGGGACAGGGGGATTTATGGGCTACACCTTC
>NA|NA|TRBV19|TRBJ1-2
CASKEGMGVYGYTF
TGTGCCAGTAAGGAGGGGATGGGTGTGTATGGCTACACCTTC